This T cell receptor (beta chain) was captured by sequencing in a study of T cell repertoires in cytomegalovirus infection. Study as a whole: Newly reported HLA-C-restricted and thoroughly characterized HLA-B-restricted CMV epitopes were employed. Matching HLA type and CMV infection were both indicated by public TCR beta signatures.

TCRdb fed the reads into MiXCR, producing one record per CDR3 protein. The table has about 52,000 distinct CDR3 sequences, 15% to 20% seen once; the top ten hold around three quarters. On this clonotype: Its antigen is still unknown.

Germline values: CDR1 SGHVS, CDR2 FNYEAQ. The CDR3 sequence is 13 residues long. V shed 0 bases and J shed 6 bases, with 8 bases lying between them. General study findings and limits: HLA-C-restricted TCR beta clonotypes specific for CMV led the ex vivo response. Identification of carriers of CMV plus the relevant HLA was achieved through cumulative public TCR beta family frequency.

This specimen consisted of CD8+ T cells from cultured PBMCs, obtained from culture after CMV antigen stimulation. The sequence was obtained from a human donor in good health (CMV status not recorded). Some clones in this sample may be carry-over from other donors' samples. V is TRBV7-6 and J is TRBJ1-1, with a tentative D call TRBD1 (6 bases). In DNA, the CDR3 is TGTGCCAGCAGCTTAGCTGGGGGCTCTGAAGCTTTCTTT. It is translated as CASSLAGGSEAFF.